This is a list of T cell receptor beta chains from one sample in a study of T cell responses to AZD1222 COVID-19 vaccine. TCRdb's table, derived via immunoSEQ multiplex PCR, lists solely in-frame clones and lacks some. The sample includes around 110,000 clones, 90% to 95% seen only once; the top ten take 2.5% to 3%. The sequenced sample was peripheral blood, obtained on day 0 of AZD1222 vaccination. The receptor set was obtained from an adult in good health. Both conserved end residues are part of each CDR3. A D gene is named only where the DNA matches it firmly. Clone size appears in some rows only: once, few, many, or a class for an expanded clone.

>-|-|TRBV7-7|TRBJ2-1
CASSEGSSYNEQFF
TGTGCCAGCAGCGAGGGTTCGTCCTACAATGAGCAGTTCTTC
>-|-|TRBV19|TRBJ2-7
CASPGGPNEQYF
TGTGCCAGTCCGGGCGGGCCAAACGAGCAGTACTTC
>TRBD1|-|TRBV18|TRBJ2-7
CASSPPETGGDYEQYF
TGTGCCAGCTCACCACCAGAGACAGGGGGGGACTACGAGCAGTACTTC
>-|-|TRBV28|TRBJ2-1
CASSLSGFGGEQFF
TGTGCCAGCAGTTTATCCGGGTTTGGCGGTGAGCAGTTCTTC
>-|once|TRBV25-1|TRBJ2-7
CASSPSGAPSGEQYF
TGTGCCAGCAGCCCCTCGGGAGCTCCTTCGGGCGAGCAGTACTTC
>TRBD1|-|TRBV6-5|TRBJ1-1
CASRPTGTGNTEAFF
TGTGCCAGCAGACCAACCGGGACAGGGAACACTGAAGCTTTCTTT
>TRBD2|-|TRBV12-3/TRBV12-4|TRBJ2-5
CASSLAGVETQYF
TGTGCCAGCAGTCTAGCGGGAGTAGAGACCCAGTACTTC
>TRBD1|once|TRBV19|TRBJ1-5
CASSIVSGTAGQPQHF
TGTGCCAGTAGTATAGTTTCCGGGACAGCGGGTCAGCCCCAGCATTTT
>-|-|TRBV19|TRBJ1-5
CASTDRFAQPQHF
TGTGCCAGCACTGACAGGTTTGCTCAGCCCCAGCATTTT
>-|-|TRBV7-2|TRBJ2-2
CASAGLLNTGELFF
TGTGCCAGCGCGGGACTGCTGAACACCGGGGAGCTGTTTTTT
>TRBD2|-|TRBV12-3/TRBV12-4|TRBJ2-1
CASRLAGPPEQFF
TGTGCCAGCAGGTTAGCGGGACCCCCTGAGCAGTTCTTC
>-|-|TRBV27|TRBJ1-2
CASSLLPGLNYGYTF
TGTGCCAGCAGTTTATTGCCGGGATTGAACTATGGCTACACCTTC
>-|-|TRBV30|TRBJ2-2
CAWRGSGANTGELFF
TGTGCCTGGAGGGGTAGCGGAGCGAACACCGGGGAGCTGTTTTTT
>-|-|TRBV12-3/TRBV12-4|TRBJ2-1
CASSLGVYNEQFF
TGTGCCAGCAGTTTAGGAGTTTACAATGAGCAGTTCTTC
>-|-|TRBV6-5|TRBJ1-6
CASSSRQSAVNSPLHF
TGTGCCAGCAGTTCACGACAGTCAGCCGTTAATTCACCCCTCCACTTT
>-|-|TRBV9|TRBJ1-5
CASSVDGGNQPQHF
TGTGCCAGCAGCGTAGACGGGGGGAATCAGCCCCAGCATTTT
>-|-|TRBV5-1|TRBJ2-3
CASSLVVGGSMDTQYF
TGCGCCAGCAGCTTGGTGGTTGGGGGGAGTATGGATACGCAGTATTTT
>-|once|TRBV6-5|TRBJ2-5
CASSRPWGGETQYF
TGTGCCAGCAGTCGCCCCTGGGGCGGCGAGACCCAGTACTTC
>TRBD1|-|TRBV7-9|TRBJ2-7
CASRRTGYEQYF
TGTGCCAGCAGAAGGACAGGGTACGAGCAGTACTTC
>TRBD2|-|TRBV7-3|TRBJ2-1
CASSSSGREYNEQFF
TGTGCCAGCAGCAGTAGCGGGAGGGAATACAATGAGCAGTTCTTC
>-|-|TRBV4-1|TRBJ1-4
CASSQERSTGEKLFF
TGCGCCAGCAGCCAAGAAAGATCGACGGGTGAAAAACTGTTTTTT
>-|-|TRBV7-8|TRBJ1-5
CASSIGPFGPRDNQPQHF
TGTGCCAGCAGCATAGGCCCCTTTGGCCCCAGAGACAATCAGCCCCAGCATTTT
>-|-|TRBV28|TRBJ2-1
CASSLRTFNEQFF
TGTGCCAGCAGTTTAAGGACTTTCAATGAGCAGTTCTTC
>-|-|TRBV13|TRBJ2-1
CASSIEGGEQFF
TGTGCCAGCAGCATCGAGGGGGGTGAGCAGTTCTTC
>-|-|TRBV27|TRBJ1-5
CASSLVGLYNQPQHF
TGTGCCAGCAGTTTAGTGGGGCTCTACAATCAGCCCCAGCATTTT
>TRBD2|-|TRBV4-1|TRBJ2-7
CASSRGDYYEQYF
TGCGCCAGCAGCCGCGGGGACTACTACGAGCAGTACTTC
>TRBD2|-|TRBV5-4|TRBJ2-3
CASSLASGSADTQYF
TGTGCCAGCAGCTTGGCTAGCGGGAGCGCAGATACGCAGTATTTT